Each of the 21 T cell receptor beta chains below was sequenced from the same sample in a study of blood T cells in healthy people across ages. Through a sample-barcoded 5' primer and a J-beta primer mix, a second PCR was run for 7 to 11 cycles. TCRdb reanalysed the 5' RACE reads using MiXCR and keeps one entry per CDR3 protein. The data contain 800,000 to 950,000 distinct CDR3 sequences, 29% of them seen just once; the ten biggest clones take up roughly 10%. This same sample was also taken into another study, of T cells of mothers and their children.

The sequenced material came from blood. All receptors derive from a middle-aged woman in good health.

About this clonotype: This could be a read error, since a much larger clone is one nucleotide away. The chain is built from TRBV4-3 and TRBJ2-1, with TRBD2 as a possible D gene (6 bases). CDR3 length: 14 residues. Germline-derived CDR1 and CDR2 are LGHNA and YSLEER. The germline V and J ends were trimmed by 4 bases and 9 bases, with 16 bases remaining between them. This CDR3 is CASSRAGGVSEQFF. The CDR3, as DNA: TGCGCCAGCAGCCGCGCTGGCGGGGTTTCTGAGCAGTTCTTC.

With regard to this clonotype: At one end, the junction sequence differs from germline, possibly due to a read error. The chain is built from TRBV5-1 and TRBJ1-1; D is possibly TRBD1 (5 bases). The CDR3 consists of 15 residues. Germline CDR1 reads SGHRS; CDR2 reads YFSETQ. The CDR3 reads CASSLVGGMNTEAFF. The CDR3 nucleotides read TGTGCCAGCAGCTTAGTTGGGGGGATGAACACTGAAGCTTTCTTT. The variable domain in full, completed from reference TRBV5-1 and TRBJ1-1, reads KAGVTQTPRYLIKTRGQQVTLSCSPISGHRSVSWYQQTPGQGLQFLFEYFSETQRNKGNFPGRFSGRQFSNSRSEMNVSTLELGDSALYLCASSLVGGMNTEAFFGQGTRLTVV.

There are a few counts of this clonotype. The V call is TRBV7-2, the J call TRBJ2-2, with D maybe TRBD2 (6 bases). CDR1 and CDR2 (germline): SGHTA, FQGNSA. The CDR3 has 16 residues. Trimming stripped 6 bases from V and 6 bases from J, with 20 bases between. CDR3 nucleotides: TGTGCCAGCAGTTTCCCCACCGGGAGACCGCCCGGGGAGCTGTTTTTT. Protein sequence: CASSFPTGRPPGELFF. The full variable domain, its missing parts supplied by reference TRBV7-2 and TRBJ2-2, is GAGVSQSPSNKVTEKGKDVELRCDPISGHTALYWYRQSLGQGLEFLIYFQGNSAPDKSGLPSDRFSAERTGGSVSTLTIQRTQQEDSAVYLCASSFPTGRPPGELFFGEGSRLTVL.

Remarks on this clonotype: Possible read error: a much larger clone is one base away. The J gene is TRBJ2-5, the V gene TRBV6-4; 8 bases are shared with TRBD2. The CDR3 runs to 17 residues. CDR1 is MRHNA and CDR2 is SNTAGT in the germline V gene. The V gene end was trimmed by 3 bases and the J gene end by 11 bases; junction bases not matched to a gene: 20. DNA of the CDR3: TGTGCCAGCAGTGAAACCGGGTTTGTAGCGGGGTTTCATGAGCAGTACTTC. Translated: CASSETGFVAGFHEQYF.

The J gene is TRBJ1-2, the V gene TRBV19; D remains ambiguous. The germline V gene has CDR1 LNHDA and CDR2 SQIVND (reference sequence). The CDR3 loop spans 15 amino acids. V lost 2 bases and J 0 bases, leaving 10 bases between the germline ends. The CDR3 DNA sequence: TGTGCCAGTAGTATATGCGGCGGACCTAACTATGGCTACACCTTC. As protein: CASSICGGPNYGYTF.

This clonotype was counted ten times or more. The CDR3 DNA reads TGTGCCAGCAGTGACGGCACCATCTATGGCTACACCTTC. This codes for CASSDGTIYGYTF. J is TRBJ1-2 and V is TRBV6-4, with unresolved D. The CDR3 runs to 13 residues. Trimming pared 2 bases from V and 4 bases from J, leaving 8 bases between. CDR1 and CDR2 from the germline V gene are MRHNA and SNTAGT.

The chain has TRBV30 and TRBJ2-2; the D call may be TRBD1 or TRBD2 (5 bases each). Germline values: CDR1 GTSNPN, CDR2 SVGIG (reference sequence). The CDR3 consists of 15 residues. Trimming pared 2 bases from V and 6 bases from J, leaving 16 bases between. The chain's CDR3 is CAWSPPGSGSGELFF. The CDR3 DNA follows: TGTGCCTGGAGTCCCCCAGGGAGTGGATCCGGGGAGCTGTTTTTT.

This clonotype occurred a few times. This sequence joins TRBV20-1 and TRBJ2-5; no clear D. The CDR3 covers 14 residues. Germline CDR1 is DFQATT and CDR2 is SNEGSKA (reference sequence). Trimming took 6 bases from V and 4 from J, leaving 18 bases between them. CDR3 residues: CSARAPIVVETQYF. CDR3 nucleotides: TGCAGTGCCCGAGCCCCGATCGTGGTAGAGACCCAGTACTTC.

The chain couples TRBV7-9 to TRBJ2-3; 10 positions agree with TRBD1. Germline lookup yields CDR1 SEHNR and CDR2 FQNEAQ (reference sequence). The CDR3 consists of 18 residues. J lost 2 bases, V lost 5 bases, and 13 bases had no gene match. The CDR3 DNA is TGTGCCAGCAGCCGCGGGCCGACAGGGGGCGTATACACAGATACGCAGTATTTT. Its protein product is CASSRGPTGGVYTDTQYF.

The V and J genes are TRBV5-1 and TRBJ2-7, with 10 bases identical to TRBD1. The germline V gene encodes CDR1 SGHRS and CDR2 YFSETQ. The CDR3 covers 16 residues. V was clipped by 4 bases and J by 3 bases; unmatched bases: 10. The CDR3 bases are TGCGCCAGCAGCGTGGGACAGGGGATGGGGGACTACGAGCAGTACTTC. Residues: CASSVGQGMGDYEQYF.

This clonotype was found a few times. At one boundary the junction diverges from the germline segment, which might be a read error. The DNA for the CDR3 is TGTGCCTGCAGCCAAGTACGGGGGGCAGGAGGCTACACCTTC. As protein: CACSQVRGAGGYTF. V and J are TRBV3-1 and TRBJ1-2; D is possibly TRBD1 (6 bases). This CDR3 spans 14 amino acids. Germline-derived CDR1 and CDR2 are LGHDT and YNNKEL (reference sequence).

The chain recombines TRBV27 with TRBJ2-2, with unresolved D. The CDR3 runs 13 residues. CDR1 is MNHEY and CDR2 is SMNVEV in the germline V gene (reference sequence). V was clipped by 6 bases and J by 8 bases, with 13 bases between them. CDR3 coding DNA: TGTGCCAGCAGGGGCACTCCGACGGGGGAGCTGTTTTTT. Its translation is CASRGTPTGELFF.

The CDR3 sequence is CASSPGGTGVRETQYF. The DNA for the CDR3 is TGTGCCAGCAGCCCAGGGGGGACAGGGGTCCGGGAGACCCAGTACTTC. J is TRBJ2-5 and V is TRBV7-2; 10 bases line up with TRBD1. Losses at the gene ends were 5 bases for V and 5 bases for J; bases not matched to a gene: 11. The germline gives CDR1 SGHTA, CDR2 FQGNSA. The CDR3 covers 16 residues.

This clonotype was detected many times. The chain combines TRBV7-2 with TRBJ2-7; 7 bases match TRBD2. The CDR3 is 16 residues long. With V trimmed by 1 base and J by 1 base, 7 bases remained unmatched. Germline V lookup: CDR1 SGHTA, CDR2 FQGNSA. The DNA of the CDR3 is TGTGCCAGCAGCTTAGGAGGCGGGGGTGGTTCCTACGAGCAGTACTTC. Residues: CASSLGGGGGSYEQYF. Full variable domain (outside the CDR3, taken from reference TRBV7-2 and TRBJ2-7): GAGVSQSPSNKVTEKGKDVELRCDPISGHTALYWYRQSLGQGLEFLIYFQGNSAPDKSGLPSDRFSAERTGGSVSTLTIQRTQQEDSAVYLCASSLGGGGGSYEQYFGPGTRLTVT.

For this clonotype: One junction end disagrees with the germline gene, perhaps due to a read error. This rearrangement joins TRBV5-1 to TRBJ2-1; 8 bases are a match to TRBD1. CDR1 SGHRS and CDR2 YFSETQ come from the germline V gene. The CDR3 has 16 residues. The CDR3 protein is CASSPQGASSYNELFF. CDR3 in DNA: TGCGCCAGCAGCCCTCAGGGGGCCTCTTCCTACAATGAGCTGTTCTTC.

This clonotype was picked up a small number of times. This rearrangement joins TRBV7-2 to TRBJ2-5; D gene ambiguous. The V and J ends lost 4 bases and 1 base respectively, with 7 bases between them. Germline CDR1 SGHTA, CDR2 FQGNSA. The CDR3 sequence is 13 residues long. The CDR3 DNA reads TGTGCCAGCAGCTCGGCAGTCCAAGAGACCCAGTACTTC. Its protein is CASSSAVQETQYF.

The chain carries TRBV9 and TRBJ1-1; 8 nucleotides line up with TRBD1. The trim removed 0 bases at V and 1 base at J, leaving 2 bases unmatched. This CDR3 has 15 amino acids. Germline V CDR1 and CDR2: SGDLS, YYNGEE. This CDR3 is CASSVDGQGNTEAFF. The CDR3 DNA follows: TGTGCCAGCAGCGTAGATGGACAGGGGAACACTGAAGCTTTCTTT.

The table lists this clonotype with a few counts. Given a much more abundant clone one base away, this may be a read error. The chain recombines TRBV7-2 with TRBJ2-7; TRBD1 is a possible D gene (6 bases). CDR1 is SGHTA and CDR2 is FQGNSA in the germline V gene. The V and J ends lost 1 base and 6 bases respectively, with 13 bases between them. The CDR3 sequence is 14 residues long. The CDR3 loop is CASSLVKGTSEQYF. DNA for the CDR3: TGTGCCAGCAGCTTAGTAAAGGGGACAAGCGAGCAGTACTTC.

This clonotype was counted only a few times. At one of its ends the junction is not consistent with the germline gene, which may arise from a read error. V gene TRBV7-9 combines with J gene TRBJ1-1; D gene ambiguous. This CDR3 has 12 residues. The germline V gene encodes CDR1 SEHNR and CDR2 FQNEAQ (reference sequence). In nucleotides, the CDR3 is TGTACCAGCAGCTTAGTAAGCGACAAAGCTTTCTTT. This translates into CTSSLVSDKAFF.

This chain connects TRBV20-1 to TRBJ1-5, with 9 bases that match TRBD1. The CDR3 totals 14 residues. V lost 5 bases and J lost 6; bases outside the gene matches: 8. Germline loops: CDR1 DFQATT, CDR2 SNEGSKA (reference sequence). Written as DNA, the CDR3 is TGCAGTGCTTCACGACAGGGGGAAGGTCAGCCCCAGCATTTT. Protein product: CSASRQGEGQPQHF.

The chain is built from TRBV12-3 or TRBV12-4 and TRBJ2-7; 10 nucleotides agree with TRBD1. The CDR3 is 16 residues long. V shed 3 bases, J shed 2 bases, and the junction held 7 bases outside the gene matches. Written as DNA, the CDR3 is TGTGCCAGCAGTTTTGGTGGGACAGGGGTCACCTACGAGCAGTACTTC. This codes for CASSFGGTGVTYEQYF.